The present entry profiles one T cell receptor beta chain with its context. There is no known antigen for this receptor. The sample holds no much larger clone one base away, and base qualities are not on file. This sample is part of a study of blood T cell repertoires in COVID-19 (dated by TCRdb to about 2020). A note on the overall study: Samples from collaborators originated in the United States, Italy and Spain and spanned both the acute and convalescent phases of COVID-19. The prospective study material was composed of cDNA or gDNA derived from T cells, B-cell-depleted T cells, or PBMCs. The dataset comprised deeply sampled blood TCRbeta repertoires from subjects exposed to, actively infected with, or recovered from COVID-19. The repertoires were made available in a free public database intended to serve as a resource for research on the immune response to SARS-CoV-2. The samples were drawn from two sources: the first 160 participants of the ongoing ImmuneRACE study, and over 950 subjects contributed by 6 global collaborators. Sample metadata almost always included a de-identified subject ID, COVID-19 status, age in years and sex. Where available, HLA class I and class II types were taken from metadata supplied by the sample provider and were not determined by assay-based typing. Here is what the overall study found, with its caveats: The quantity of clinical and demographic metadata differed by source and by participant and was supplied without curation.

V ends up 5 bases short and J 5 bases short, with an unmatched junction base count of 11. The germline V gene (reference sequence) gives CDR1 as LNHDA and CDR2 as SQIVND. The CDR3 contains 16 residues, cysteine and phenylalanine counted. The entry retains the CDR3 DNA only, 48 bases that are in frame from base 1. In the prospective study, participants were about 18 to 100 years old, resided in about two dozen geographic areas of the United States, and were enrolled through a virtual design. In the prospective study, participants were assigned to cohorts based on the clinical history participants reported in a screening survey and a study questionnaire. In the prospective study, mobile phlebotomists collected whole blood, serum and a nasopharyngeal or oropharyngeal swab from each participant. Additional blood draws and questionnaires over an approximately two-month period could optionally be provided by prospective study participants. Before DNA extraction, prospective study blood samples were shipped either frozen or at room temperature.

The immunoSEQ Assay, a bias-controlled multiplex PCR, was used to amplify TCRbeta CDR3 regions from genomic DNA. From the authors' description of their analysis: Within the assay, amplification of reference gene primers was used to estimate how many nucleated cells each sample contained. To quantify the absolute abundance of each unique TCRbeta CDR3 rearrangement, sequence reads were collapsed and filtered. For each sample, productive Simpson clonality was calculated by taking the square root of Simpson's diversity index across productive rearrangements. TCRdb holds this immuneACCESS table with in-frame rearrangements only. Some clones are missing; in checked studies, unresolved V genes explain under half, and the rest has no known cause. That table furnishes V, J and clone size, whereas the DNA furnished D and trimming. A total of some 220,000 clones appear in this sample, about 80% of them only once. Jointly, the top ten make up approximately 1.3% of the sample.

This sequence uses TRBV19 and TRBJ2-2; 7 bases in between match TRBD1. This TCR derives from a woman aged 40-49 years with acute COVID-19. Sequencing was performed on PBMCs or T cells enriched from blood (not recorded which). The CDR3 reads as follows: CASSPRTGVGTGELFF. The bases read TGTGCCAGTAGTCCACGAACAGGGGTAGGGACCGGGGAGCTGTTTTTT.